This T cell receptor beta chain was observed in a study of shared clonotypes between healthy human individuals. Turning to the study itself: Participating donors consisted of two women and three men aged 18 to 49.

Regarding the study as a whole: It was observed that roughly 4.8% of naive CD4 clonotypes were shared across several donors.

Deep-level assay runs were performed. Some clones are missing from TCRdb's copy, which holds only in-frame ones; the method was immunoSEQ multiplex PCR. Here the sample spans more than 550,000 clones, roughly 72% being singletons. This clone was seen just once. Its antigen is undetermined. Per the germline V gene, CDR1 is MDHEN and CDR2 is SYDVKM. V was trimmed by 2 bases and J by 6 bases, leaving 10 bases between them. The CDR3 length is 14 residues. The sequenced material came from memory CD4+ T cells sorted from blood. Specified subset: CD45RA-negative fraction. This sequence joins TRBV28 and TRBJ1-4, with a weak D call TRBD1 (6 bases). This TCR was sampled from a woman in her 30s in good health. CDR3 in DNA: TGTGCCAGCAGTTTAGGCCAGGGGCATGAAAAACTGTTTTTT. This codes for CASSLGQGHEKLFF.